The present entry profiles one TCR beta chain with its context. Its antigen is as yet unknown. The data are from a study of cytomegalovirus exposure and HLA in healthy donors. Study-wide results and limits: An assumption of roughly uniform sequencing depth across donors underlay the presence/absence analyses.

The CDR3 has 14 residues. Germline assignment: CDR1 SGHDN and CDR2 FVKESK. Trimming stripped 4 bases from V and 6 bases from J, with 15 bases between. Researchers ran the PCR with 60 Vbeta and 13 Jbeta primers. Assay used: immunoSEQ multiplex PCR; TCRdb lists only in-frame clones, some missing. The sample yields roughly 170,000 clones, roughly 70% seen once. What was sequenced was PBMCs. The receptor's source is a girl aged 10 to 17 in good health and CMV-seronegative. This rearrangement joins TRBV14 to TRBJ1-2; D is undetermined. This chain's CDR3 is CASSPAVGANGYTF. CDR3 in DNA: TGTGCCAGCAGCCCCGCAGTGGGCGCGAATGGCTACACCTTC.